One sample yielded the 28 T cell receptor beta chains listed below, sequenced in a study of T cell responses to AZD1222 COVID-19 vaccine. Sequencing used immunoSEQ multiplex PCR; TCRdb keeps in-frame clones, though not all of them. This table has about 160,000 clones, roughly nine tenths appearing once. Sample: peripheral blood, taken on day 0 of AZD1222 vaccination. The receptors come from an adult in good health.

This chain links TRBV5-1 with TRBJ2-1; D is undetermined. CDR3 size: 12 residues. Trimming removed 1 base from V and 10 bases from J, with 9 bases in between. Germline lookup yields CDR1 SGHRS and CDR2 YFSETQ. The CDR3 DNA follows: TGCGCCAGCAGCTTGACTACTGACGAGCAGTTCTTC. Translation gives CASSLTTDEQFF.

The CDR3 here is CASSENSGTETDTQYF. CDR3 nucleotides: TGCGCCAGCAGTGAGAATTCCGGGACAGAGACAGATACGCAGTATTTT. The rearrangement joins TRBV10-2 to TRBJ2-3; 7 bases align to TRBD1. The V gene end was trimmed by 2 bases and the J gene end by 3 bases; junction bases not matched to a gene: 8. The CDR3 covers 16 residues. Per the germline V gene, CDR1 is WSHSY and CDR2 is SAAADI.

The genes are TRBV11-2 and TRBJ2-2, with D hard to call. Trimming removed 4 bases from V and 0 bases from J, with 12 bases in between. Germline V CDR1 and CDR2: SGHAT, FQNNGV. This CDR3 is built from 16 residues. The CDR3 sequence: CASSSALGANTGELFF. The CDR3 DNA follows: TGTGCCAGCAGCTCCGCGTTAGGAGCGAACACCGGGGAGCTGTTTTTT.

This clone was seen once. This chain uses TRBV11-2 with TRBJ2-7; perhaps TRBD1 as D (5 bases). The CDR3 loop spans 13 amino acids. Germline values: CDR1 SGHAT, CDR2 FQNNGV. V lost 1 base and J 6 bases, leaving 10 bases between the germline ends. The CDR3 reads CASSLVPRVEQYF. CDR3 in DNA: TGTGCCAGCAGCTTAGTCCCCAGGGTCGAGCAGTACTTC. Variable domain in full (rest from reference TRBV11-2 and TRBJ2-7): EAGVAQSPRYKIIEKRQSVAFWCNPISGHATLYWYQQILGQGPKLLIQFQNNGVVDDSQLPKDRFSAERLKGVDSTLKIQPAKLEDSAVYLCASSLVPRVEQYFGPGTRLTVT.

The chain employs TRBV12-5 and TRBJ1-2; the D is unclear. This CDR3 spans 13 amino acids. Germline V gives CDR1 LGHNT, CDR2 FRNRAP. The V end lost 2 bases, the J end lost 8 bases, and 12 bases lay between the germline ends. The CDR3 is CASGLNTLQGYTF. CDR3 sequence (DNA): TGTGCTAGTGGTTTGAACACTCTGCAAGGCTACACCTTC.

The genes are TRBV7-2 and TRBJ2-7, with D unclear. The CDR3 is 15 residues long. V lost 2 bases, J lost 0 bases, and 11 bases lay in between. Germline V gene lookup returns CDR1 SGHTA and CDR2 FQGNSA. The CDR3 nucleotides read TGTGCCAGCAGCTTATATGATTCCTCCTCCTACGAGCAGTACTTC. Residues: CASSLYDSSSYEQYF.

V and J are TRBV18 and TRBJ1-1; D call uncertain. The CDR3 extends over 14 amino acids. The ends were cut back, 3 bases at V and 3 bases at J, with 11 bases in the middle. The germline gives CDR1 KGHSH, CDR2 LQKENI. In nucleotides, the CDR3 is TGTGCCAGCTCACCGAGAGAAGGGTACACTGAAGCTTTCTTT. Encoded protein: CASSPREGYTEAFF.

The V and J genes are TRBV7-9 and TRBJ2-2; weak D call: TRBD2 (6 bases). This CDR3 comprises 17 residues. V lost 1 base and J 1 base, leaving 13 bases between the germline ends. CDR1 SEHNR and CDR2 FQNEAQ come from the germline V gene (reference sequence). CDR3 nucleotide sequence: TGTGCCAGCAGCTTAGTCTGGGGGGAATGGAACACCGGGGAGCTGTTTTTT. Its protein product is CASSLVWGEWNTGELFF.

V is TRBV6-1 and J is TRBJ2-7; D is ambiguous. V was pared by 2 bases and J by 3 bases, with 14 bases between. CDR1 and CDR2 (germline): MNHNS, SASEGT. The CDR3 is made up of 15 amino acids. CDR3 bases: TGTGCCAGCAGTGAACCGCGCAAGTCTTTCTACGAGCAGTACTTC. Its protein is CASSEPRKSFYEQYF.

This chain connects TRBV9 to TRBJ1-2; D not certain. Trimming shortened V by 0 bases and J by 4 bases, and 16 bases separated the two germline ends. The germline CDR1 and CDR2 sequences are SGDLS and YYNGEE. This CDR3 contains 16 residues. The CDR3 spells CASSVAPEGRAYGYTF. The CDR3 DNA is TGTGCCAGCAGCGTAGCCCCGGAAGGCCGCGCCTATGGCTACACCTTC. Supplemented by reference TRBV9 and TRBJ1-2, the full variable domain reads DSGVTQTPKHLITATGQRVTLRCSPRSGDLSVYWYQQSLDQGLQFLIQYYNGEERAKGNILERFSAQQFPDLHSELNLSSLELGDSALYFCASSVAPEGRAYGYTFGSGTRLTVV.

This chain links TRBV3-1 (or the pseudogene TRBV3-2) with TRBJ1-2; 7 bases fit TRBD1. The CDR3 loop spans 14 amino acids. Germline V gene data show CDR1 as LGHDT and CDR2 as YNNKEL (reference sequence). V shed 4 bases, J shed 5 bases, and the junction held 7 bases outside the gene matches. The CDR3 DNA sequence: TGTGCCAGCAGCCCCCAGGGGGTAGGATATGGCTACACCTTC. Amino acids: CASSPQGVGYGYTF.

This chain links TRBV6-5 with TRBJ1-2; 8 positions match TRBD1. The CDR3 runs to 13 residues. V shed 0 bases, J shed 8 bases, and the junction held 2 bases outside the gene matches. The V gene's germline CDR1 is MNHEY and CDR2 SVGAGI. CDR3 sequence: CASSYSTGDGYTF. CDR3 nucleotides: TGTGCCAGCAGTTACTCGACAGGGGACGGCTACACCTTC.

The rearrangement joins TRBV29-1 to TRBJ1-2; TRBD1 might be the D (6 bases). Trimming cost V 0 bases and J 4 bases, with 12 bases left between them. This CDR3 region has 14 residues. The germline gives CDR1 SQVTM, CDR2 ANQGSEA. The CDR3 sequence is CSVEDPRTAYGYTF. The CDR3 DNA sequence: TGCAGCGTTGAAGATCCTAGGACAGCCTATGGCTACACCTTC.

The J gene is TRBJ1-4, the V gene TRBV5-4; D is perhaps TRBD1 (5 bases). V lost 0 bases and J lost 5, with 14 bases in between. The germline CDR1 and CDR2 sequences are SGHNT and YYREEE (reference sequence). The length of the CDR3 is 16 residues. CDR3 in DNA: TGTGCCAGCAGCTTGGCCGGAGGGAGGGGCAATGAAAAACTGTTTTTT. Amino acid sequence: CASSLAGGRGNEKLFF.

In its sample, this clone was seen once. The V and J genes are TRBV5-8 and TRBJ1-2, with TRBD1 matching over 7 bases. Germline V gene sequence: CDR1 SGHTS, CDR2 YDEGEE. Trimming removed 1 base from V and 8 bases from J; junction bases left unmatched: 8. The CDR3 is 14 amino acids. CDR3 loop: CASSLKTGVVGYTF. As DNA, the CDR3 is TGTGCCAGCAGCTTGAAAACAGGGGTTGTCGGCTACACCTTC.

This clone has only one observation. The V and J genes are TRBV27 and TRBJ1-6; D unclear. CDR1 MNHEY and CDR2 SMNVEV come from the germline V gene (reference sequence). V dropped 3 bases and J dropped 0 bases, with 12 bases sitting between them. The length of the CDR3 is 17 residues. CDR3 coding DNA: TGTGCCAGCAGTTTCTGGTCCCCAAGCTCCTATAATTCACCCCTCCACTTT. It encodes CASSFWSPSSYNSPLHF.

To note about this clone: This same CDR3 is encoded by further DNA sequences in the sample. The CDR3 coding sequence is TGTGCCAGCAGTGAAAGGGACAGGGGAGGAAATCAGCCCCAGCATTTT. It yields the protein CASSERDRGGNQPQHF. The J gene is TRBJ1-5, the V gene TRBV2; TRBD1 aligns across 10 bases. J gave up 4 bases and V 2 bases, and 5 bases lay outside the gene matches. The CDR3 length is 16 residues. CDR1 is SNHLY and CDR2 is FYNNEI in the germline V gene.

This chain uses TRBV19 with TRBJ1-3, with D uncertain. The V gene lost 4 bases and the J gene lost 1 base, with 5 bases spanning the gap. In germline, CDR1 is LNHDA, CDR2 SQIVND (reference sequence). This CDR3 is 13 amino acids long. The CDR3 DNA sequence: TGTGCCAGTAGTACTGTATCTGGAAACACCATATATTTT. Protein sequence: CASSTVSGNTIYF.

The rearrangement uses TRBV21-1 and TRBJ2-7; the table gives TRBD1 as D, unverified against the DNA. TRBV21-1 is a listed pseudogene. This CDR3 region has 18 residues. CDR3 DNA sequence: TGTGCCAGCAGCAAAGGACAGGAAGGAGACCCGAGCTCCTACGAGCAGTACTTC. It yields the protein CASSKGQEGDPSSYEQYF.

The chain has TRBV3-1 (or the pseudogene TRBV3-2) and TRBJ1-5, with D perhaps matching TRBD1 (5 bases). Germline assignment: CDR1 LGHDT and CDR2 YNNKEL (reference sequence). V lost 1 base and J 0 bases, leaving 19 bases between the germline ends. The CDR3 length is 19 residues. As DNA, the CDR3 is TGTGCCAGCAGCCAAGTTCGCTCGCGTCCGGGACGTAGCAATCAGCCCCAGCATTTT. Translated: CASSQVRSRPGRSNQPQHF.

The chain employs TRBV19 and TRBJ1-1; D unclear. The V gene's germline CDR1 is LNHDA and CDR2 SQIVND (reference sequence). Trimming took off 10 bases at V and 5 bases at J, with 8 bases between the two ends. The CDR3 consists of 10 residues. This chain's CDR3 is CAIHGTEAFF. The CDR3, as DNA: TGTGCCATACACGGGACTGAAGCTTTCTTT. The full variable domain, in which reference TRBV19 and TRBJ1-1 provide the parts outside the CDR3, is DGGITQSPKYLFRKEGQNVTLSCEQNLNHDAMYWYRQDPGQGLRLIYYSQIVNDFQKGDIAEGYSVSREKKESFPLTVTSAQKNPTAFYLCAIHGTEAFFGQGTRLTVV.

The chain uses TRBV27 and TRBJ1-2, with TRBD1 identical over 8 bases. Germline V CDR1 and CDR2: MNHEY, SMNVEV (reference sequence). The CDR3 contains 14 residues. V shed 8 bases, J shed 5 bases, and the junction held 10 bases outside the gene matches. CDR3 region: CASFPGGIGYGYTF. The DNA for the CDR3 is TGTGCCAGCTTCCCAGGGGGCATAGGGTATGGCTACACCTTC.

This clone was recorded only once. This chain joins TRBV19 and TRBJ1-3; D is undetermined. The CDR3 consists of 10 residues. Germline assignment: CDR1 LNHDA and CDR2 SQIVND (reference sequence). The V end lost 10 bases, the J end lost 4 bases, and 5 bases lay between the germline ends. This chain's CDR3 is CATLGNTIYF. CDR3 nucleotides: TGTGCCACCCTGGGAAACACCATATATTTT.

The CDR3 spells CASSTDRANTEAFF. In DNA, the CDR3 is TGTGCCAGTAGTACGGACAGGGCGAACACTGAAGCTTTCTTT. J is TRBJ1-1 and V is TRBV19; 8 positions match TRBD1. J lost 1 base, V lost 4 bases, and 2 bases had no gene match. Germline V gene lookup returns CDR1 LNHDA and CDR2 SQIVND (reference sequence). The CDR3 runs 14 residues.

The J gene is TRBJ1-1, the V gene TRBV19; the D gene is possibly TRBD1 (6 bases). Germline CDR1 reads LNHDA; CDR2 reads SQIVND (reference sequence). V was trimmed by 4 bases and J by 4 bases, leaving 10 bases between them. This CDR3 contains 13 residues. CDR3 protein: CASSTGGRTEAFF. In DNA form, the CDR3 reads TGTGCCAGTAGTACCGGGGGCCGCACTGAAGCTTTCTTT.

This chain uses TRBV24-1 with TRBJ2-1, with 12 bases aligning to TRBD1. CDR1 is KGHDR and CDR2 is SFDVKD in the germline V gene. The CDR3 has 16 amino acids. Trimming took 3 bases from V and 8 from J; bases not matched to a gene: 7. CDR3 protein: CATSDLGQGARDEQFF. CDR3 bases: TGTGCCACCAGTGATCTGGGACAGGGGGCGCGCGATGAGCAGTTCTTC.

The V call is TRBV9, the J call TRBJ2-2; D is undetermined. In germline, CDR1 is SGDLS, CDR2 YYNGEE. CDR3 length: 15 residues. The V end lost 3 bases, the J end lost 1 base, and 10 bases lay between the germline ends. The CDR3 sequence: CASSARAENTGELFF. The CDR3 DNA reads as TGTGCCAGCAGCGCACGGGCGGAGAACACCGGGGAGCTGTTTTTT.

The V call is TRBV4-1, the J call TRBJ2-5; 13 positions match TRBD2. J was trimmed by 4 bases and V by 1 base; bases with no gene match: 6. CDR3 length: 17 amino acids. The germline V gene encodes CDR1 MGHRA and CDR2 YSYEKL. CDR3 loop: CASSQGTSGRVLETQYF. The CDR3 DNA reads as TGCGCCAGCAGCCAAGGGACTAGCGGGAGAGTTTTAGAGACCCAGTACTTC.